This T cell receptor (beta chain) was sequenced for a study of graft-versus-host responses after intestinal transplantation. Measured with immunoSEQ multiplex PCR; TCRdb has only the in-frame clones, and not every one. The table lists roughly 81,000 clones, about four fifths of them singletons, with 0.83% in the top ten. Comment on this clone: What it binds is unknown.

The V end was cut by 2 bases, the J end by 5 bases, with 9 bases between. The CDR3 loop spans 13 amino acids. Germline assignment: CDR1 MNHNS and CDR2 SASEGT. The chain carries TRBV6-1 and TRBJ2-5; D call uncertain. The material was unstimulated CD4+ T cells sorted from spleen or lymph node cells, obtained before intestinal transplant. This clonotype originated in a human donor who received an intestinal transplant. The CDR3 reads CASSERTDETQYF. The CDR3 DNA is TGTGCCAGCAGTGAAAGAACAGACGAGACCCAGTACTTC.